The 25 T cell receptor beta chains presented below share a single source sample, sequenced in a study of brain T cells in children with intractable seizures. Clones were read by immunoSEQ multiplex PCR, and TCRdb kept only the in-frame ones, dropping some. The sample includes hundreds of thousands of clones, over 90% seen only once; the top ten take 4.5% to 7%. Time point defined: blood from clinic visit 5 months post-surgery; TSC patient then seizure free. The sample in question was peripheral blood, obtained about 5 months after surgery. These receptors were taken from a boy less than two years old with tuberous sclerosis and intractable seizures.

Points on this clone: The sample contains more than one DNA sequence encoding this CDR3. The rearrangement joins TRBV9 to TRBJ2-2; no clear D gene. From germline, CDR1 is SGDLS and CDR2 YYNGEE. The CDR3 has 15 amino acids. The V end lost 5 bases, the J end lost 0 bases, and 11 bases lay between the germline ends. CDR3 amino acids: CASSLKPANTGELFF. Here the CDR3 DNA reads TGTGCCAGCAGTCTTAAACCGGCGAACACCGGGGAGCTGTTTTTT.

The rearrangement uses TRBV3-1 (or the pseudogene TRBV3-2) and TRBJ1-6; no firm D call. The CDR3 length is 17 residues. The germline CDR1 and CDR2 sequences are LGHDT and YNNKEL (reference sequence). V dropped 4 bases and J dropped 3 bases, with 16 bases sitting between them. This CDR3 reads CASSPQGRGGYNSPLHF. CDR3 nucleotides: TGTGCCAGCAGCCCCCAAGGACGGGGAGGCTATAATTCACCCCTCCACTTT.

The chain combines TRBV28 with TRBJ2-1; TRBD1 or TRBD2 may be the D gene (5 bases each). Germline V gives CDR1 MDHEN, CDR2 SYDVKM. CDR3 length equals 13 residues. Trimming removed 5 bases at V and 12 bases at J, with 17 bases between. The CDR3 loop reads CASSQPPGSGQFF. As DNA, the CDR3 is TGTGCCAGCAGTCAGCCGCCAGGGAGTGGGCAGTTCTTC.

The count of this clone is one. The V gene is TRBV27, the J gene TRBJ1-2; the D gene is possibly TRBD1 (5 bases). Germline CDR1 is MNHEY and CDR2 is SMNVEV (reference sequence). With 5 bases removed from V and 6 bases from J, the gap between germline ends came to 10 bases. The CDR3 covers 12 residues. CDR3 bases: TGTGCCAGCAGTCCCCAGGGAAATGGCTACACCTTC. Amino acids: CASSPQGNGYTF.

This clone was detected a few times. The chain employs TRBV6-1 and TRBJ1-3, with no clear D. The V and J ends lost 2 bases and 0 bases respectively, with 8 bases between them. This CDR3 region has 15 residues. CDR1 is MNHNS and CDR2 is SASEGT in the germline V gene. The DNA of the CDR3 is TGTGCCAGCAGTGAAAGGGTCTACTCTGGAAACACCATATATTTT. Encoded protein: CASSERVYSGNTIYF.

This chain joins TRBV7-3 and TRBJ2-5; D is tentatively TRBD1 or TRBD2 (5 bases each). Between the trimmed V and J ends, which lost 8 bases and 1 base, there was a span of 11 bases. The CDR3 length is 13 residues. CDR1 SGHTA and CDR2 FQGTGA come from the germline V gene. The CDR3 sequence: CASGRGSQETQYF. CDR3 nucleotide sequence: TGTGCCAGCGGTCGGGGCTCCCAAGAGACCCAGTACTTC.

The chain carries TRBV28 and TRBJ2-1, with 13 bases identical to TRBD2. The CDR3 totals 18 residues. Germline-derived CDR1 and CDR2 are MDHEN and SYDVKM. J was trimmed by 0 bases and V by 7 bases; bases with no gene match: 9. The CDR3 sequence is CASTPGLAGFFSYNEQFF. DNA for the CDR3: TGTGCCAGCACCCCGGGACTAGCGGGGTTTTTCTCCTACAATGAGCAGTTCTTC. The full variable domain, with the rest looked up from reference TRBV28 and TRBJ2-1, is DVKVTQSSRYLVKRTGEKVFLECVQDMDHENMFWYRQDPGLGLRLIYFSYDVKMKEKGDIPEGYSVSREKKERFSLILESASTNQTSMYLCASTPGLAGFFSYNEQFFGPGTRLTVL.

With regard to this clone: This sample also contains other DNA sequences that code for the same CDR3. The chain employs TRBV12-3 or TRBV12-4 and TRBJ1-1; D unclear. V lost 4 bases and J lost 3, with 3 bases in between. This CDR3 has 11 amino acids. CDR3 residues: CASSSYTEAFF. Here the CDR3 DNA reads TGTGCCAGCAGTTCGTACACTGAAGCTTTCTTT.

This clone showed up just once. This chain connects TRBV4-1 to TRBJ2-1, with 11 bases fitting TRBD2. Unmatched junction bases numbered 12, after V lost 6 bases and J lost 8 bases. CDR1 and CDR2 (germline): MGHRA, YSYEKL. The CDR3 has 16 residues. The CDR3: CASRGRLAGGRDEQFF. DNA for the CDR3: TGCGCCAGCAGGGGTAGGCTAGCGGGAGGCAGGGATGAGCAGTTCTTC.

The chain carries TRBV6-1 and TRBJ1-1; D is uncertain. The CDR3 runs to 14 residues. V was trimmed by 1 base and J by 1 base, leaving 7 bases between them. Germline CDR1 MNHNS, CDR2 SASEGT. CDR3 loop: CASSEVVRNTEAFF. CDR3 sequence (DNA): TGTGCCAGCAGTGAAGTTGTAAGGAACACTGAAGCTTTCTTT.

The table lists this clone with a few counts. This chain connects TRBV28 to TRBJ2-5; TRBD1 matches at 9 bases. The CDR3 has 14 residues. In germline, CDR1 is MDHEN, CDR2 SYDVKM. The CDR3 DNA is TGTGCGACCGGGACAGGGAAGGTAAAAGAGACCCAGTACTTC. Its translation is CATGTGKVKETQYF. Drawing the rest from reference TRBV28 and TRBJ2-5, the complete variable domain is DVKVTQSSRYLVKRTGEKVFLECVQDMDHENMFWYRQDPGLGLRLIYFSYDVKMKEKGDIPEGYSVSREKKERFSLILESASTNQTSMYLCATGTGKVKETQYFGPGTRLLVL.

The rearrangement links TRBV10-3 to TRBJ2-7, with 8 bases that match TRBD2. CDR1 and CDR2 from the germline V gene are ENHRY and SYGVKD. CDR3 length: 18 residues. V dropped 7 bases and J dropped 3; count of bases not matched to a gene: 20. This chain's CDR3 is CAIKSASGTGGGFYEQYF. For the CDR3, the DNA is TGTGCCATCAAGTCGGCTAGCGGCACCGGGGGGGGTTTCTACGAGCAGTACTTC.

This chain links TRBV2 with TRBJ1-2; D gene unclear. Germline CDR1 reads SNHLY; CDR2 reads FYNNEI. The length of the CDR3 is 9 residues. V shed 9 bases and J shed 8 bases, with 7 bases lying between them. CDR3 nucleotide sequence: TGTGCCAGTGGACGGGGCTACACCTTC. Residues: CASGRGYTF.

The chain is built from TRBV11-2 and TRBJ2-4; 11 nucleotides line up with TRBD2. After removal of 5 bases from V and 1 base from J, the junction contained 1 base not matched to a gene. The V gene's germline CDR1 is SGHAT and CDR2 FQNNGV. The CDR3 runs 15 residues. The CDR3 is CASSRLAGAKNIQYF. The CDR3 region has the DNA TGTGCCAGCAGCAGACTAGCGGGGGCCAAAAACATTCAGTACTTC.

The chain recombines TRBV24-1 with TRBJ2-3; TRBD2 agrees at 11 bases. Germline CDR1 reads KGHDR; CDR2 reads SFDVKD. The CDR3 length is 16 residues. V lost 3 bases to trimming and J lost 8 bases; unmatched junction nucleotides: 9. The CDR3 region is CATSDELAGDGVTQYF. In nucleotides, the CDR3 is TGTGCCACCAGTGATGAACTAGCGGGAGATGGGGTTACGCAGTATTTT.

The CDR3 reads CASSQRGAGTGPGELFF. In DNA form, the CDR3 reads TGTGCCAGCAGCCAAAGGGGAGCCGGGACAGGGCCCGGGGAGCTGTTTTTT. This chain joins TRBV4-2 and TRBJ2-2; 9 bases match TRBD1. The germline CDR1 and CDR2 sequences are LGHNA and YNFKEQ. The V segment lost 2 bases and the J segment 6 bases; nucleotides outside the gene matches: 10. This CDR3 region has 17 residues.

The chain employs TRBV5-4 and TRBJ2-7; 9 bases line up with TRBD1. This CDR3 spans 14 amino acids. Germline-derived CDR1 and CDR2 are SGHNT and YYREEE (reference sequence). V was clipped by 4 bases and J by 5 bases; unmatched bases: 7. The CDR3 region has the DNA TGTGCCAGCAGCCTCACCCGGGACAGGGACGAGCAGTACTTC. Translation: CASSLTRDRDEQYF. Full variable domain (rest looked up from reference TRBV5-4 and TRBJ2-7): ETGVTQSPTHLIKTRGQQVTLRCSSQSGHNTVSWYQQALGQGPQFIFQYYREEENGRGNFPPRFSGLQFPNYSSELNVNALELDDSALYLCASSLTRDRDEQYFGPGTRLTVT.

This clone appeared a single time. This rearrangement joins TRBV7-9 to TRBJ1-2, with TRBD1 identical over 9 bases. CDR1 and CDR2 (germline): SEHNR, FQNEAQ (reference sequence). Trimming cost V 5 bases and J 3 bases; bases outside gene matches: 4. The CDR3 sequence is 14 residues long. This CDR3 reads CASSDWDRDYGYTF. CDR3 sequence (DNA): TGTGCCAGCAGCGATTGGGACAGGGACTATGGCTACACCTTC.

The chain joins TRBV3-1 (or the pseudogene TRBV3-2) to TRBJ2-7, with 9 bases identical to TRBD1. The V and J ends lost 4 bases and 2 bases, in that order; junction bases with no gene match: 6. Per the germline V gene, CDR1 is LGHDT and CDR2 is YNNKEL (reference sequence). This CDR3 has 15 residues. CDR3 nucleotide sequence: TGTGCCAGCAGCCTCGGGACAGGGAAGACCTACGAGCAGTACTTC. It codes for CASSLGTGKTYEQYF.

The genes are TRBV5-6 and TRBJ1-2; D is unresolved. Germline V CDR1 and CDR2: SGHDT, YYEEEE. The ends were cut back, 1 base at V and 6 bases at J, with 4 bases in the middle. The CDR3 extends over 11 amino acids. Written as DNA, the CDR3 is TGTGCCAGCAGCTTGAAGGATGGCTACACCTTC. It yields the protein CASSLKDGYTF.

The V and J genes are TRBV19 and TRBJ2-1; D is possibly TRBD1 (6 bases). CDR3 size: 16 residues. Germline assignment: CDR1 LNHDA and CDR2 SQIVND (reference sequence). Trimming cost V 3 bases and J 4 bases, with 16 bases left between them. CDR3 DNA sequence: TGTGCCAGTAGTATTCGGTCGGGACACAATTACAATGAGCAGTTCTTC. Translating gives CASSIRSGHNYNEQFF.

In its sample, this clone was seen once. The V and J genes are TRBV5-1 and TRBJ1-1; no definite D call. This CDR3 has 15 residues. Trimming shortened V by 0 bases and J by 1 base, and 10 bases separated the two germline ends. Per germline, CDR1 SGHRS and CDR2 YFSETQ. CDR3 DNA: TGCGCCAGCAGCTTGGAGGCTATAACGAACACTGAAGCTTTCTTT. Protein product: CASSLEAITNTEAFF.

The chain couples TRBV4-1 to TRBJ1-1; a possible D gene is TRBD1 (5 bases). The length of the CDR3 is 15 residues. Germline V gives CDR1 MGHRA, CDR2 YSYEKL. V lost 8 bases and J lost 4, with 20 bases in between. CDR3 in DNA: TGCGCCAGCGCGTCCCATTTGACAGAGAGCACTGAAGCTTTCTTT. Its protein is CASASHLTESTEAFF.

The chain joins TRBV20-1 to TRBJ1-1; 7 nucleotides match TRBD1. V trimming: 3 bases; J trimming: 2 bases; junction bases outside the gene matches: 6. The CDR3 contains 14 residues. CDR1 is DFQATT, CDR2 SNEGSKA, per germline (reference sequence). CDR3 region: CSASKGGGNTEAFF. The CDR3 DNA reads as TGCAGTGCTAGTAAAGGGGGCGGAAACACTGAAGCTTTCTTT.

The rearrangement links TRBV5-6 to TRBJ2-2; D unresolved. This CDR3 is 12 amino acids long. The germline gives CDR1 SGHDT, CDR2 YYEEEE. The V and J ends lost 0 bases and 7 bases respectively, with 4 bases between them. This chain's CDR3 is CASSLGGGELFF. CDR3 sequence (DNA): TGTGCCAGCAGCTTGGGGGGCGGGGAGCTGTTTTTT.